The 14 T cell receptor beta chains below were found in one sample sequenced in a study of molecular identifiers for immune sequencing clone quantification. TCRdb independently ran MiXCR on the PCR reads; one entry per CDR3 protein. The sample yields some 590,000 distinct CDR3 sequences, less than 30% seen once. Material for sequencing was naive CD8+ T cells from blood, with Jurkat cell RNA spiked in. Regarding subset: FACS-sorted CD8+CD4-CCR7+CD45RA+ naive T cells. Receptors originate from a human donor in good health. Some libraries in this study had Jurkat cell RNA spiked in.

Turning to this clonotype: At one end, the junction sequence differs from germline, possibly due to a read error. The chain couples TRBV4-3 to TRBJ1-4; D is uncertain. CDR3 length: 14 residues. Germline V gene sequence: CDR1 LGHNA, CDR2 YSLEER. The CDR3 sequence: CASSQGRTDGKLLF. As DNA, the CDR3 is TGCGCCAGCAGCCAAGGCCGAACGGACGGAAAACTGCTTTTT.

This sequence joins TRBV6-2 or TRBV6-3 and TRBJ2-3, with TRBD1 as a possible D gene (6 bases). Trimming cost V 0 bases and J 2 bases, with 9 bases left between them. Germline V gives CDR1 MNHEY, CDR2 SVGEGT. The CDR3 extends over 15 amino acids. CDR3 nucleotide sequence: TGTGCCAGCAGTTACTCGGGACATGCCACAGATACGCAGTATTTT. Its translation is CASSYSGHATDTQYF.

This clonotype was seen ten or more times. V is TRBV9 and J is TRBJ2-5; 12 bases line up with TRBD2. The CDR3 is 16 amino acids. Per the germline V gene, CDR1 is SGDLS and CDR2 is YYNGEE. V lost 7 bases, J lost 2 bases, and 9 bases stayed unmatched. The CDR3 region has the DNA TGTGCCAGCGGCAAAGGACTAGCGGGACGGCAAGAGACCCAGTACTTC. Its protein is CASGKGLAGRQETQYF.

This clonotype was counted a few times. V is TRBV6-2 or TRBV6-3 and J is TRBJ1-2; possible D gene TRBD1, 5 bases. The germline V gene encodes CDR1 MNHEY and CDR2 SVGEGT. The ends were cut back, 5 bases at V and 0 bases at J, with 13 bases in the middle. This CDR3 has 15 amino acids. The DNA of the CDR3 is TGTGCCAGCAGTACTTGGGACCGCCCTAACTATGGCTACACCTTC. Its protein product is CASSTWDRPNYGYTF.

The chain combines TRBV20-1 with TRBJ1-1, with D tentatively TRBD1 (5 bases). CDR1 DFQATT and CDR2 SNEGSKA come from the germline V gene (reference sequence). V was pared by 0 bases and J by 3 bases, with 11 bases between. The CDR3 contains 14 residues. The CDR3 loop reads CSARDLGTYTEAFF. As DNA, the CDR3 is TGCAGTGCTAGAGATTTAGGGACGTACACTGAAGCTTTCTTT.

The chain is built from TRBV6-2 or TRBV6-3 and TRBJ2-7; 8 positions match TRBD2. With V trimmed by 8 bases and J by 6 bases, 18 bases remained unmatched. Germline V CDR1 and CDR2: MNHEY, SVGEGT. This CDR3 comprises 16 residues. In DNA, the CDR3 is TGTGCCAGCTCGACCGACTGGGAGCGGGGGACCTCCGAGCAGTACTTC. Its translation: CASSTDWERGTSEQYF.

This clonotype has just a few counts. The chain has TRBV19 and TRBJ1-1, with a tentative D call TRBD1 (5 bases). The CDR3 runs 13 residues. The germline V and J ends were trimmed by 5 bases and 3 bases, with 10 bases remaining between them. Per germline, CDR1 LNHDA and CDR2 SQIVND (reference sequence). CDR3 in DNA: TGTGCCAGTAGTTCGTGGACATACACTGAAGCTTTCTTT. Translated, it gives CASSSWTYTEAFF.

Comment on this clonotype: A much larger clone lies one base from this, so it may be a read error. The rearrangement links TRBV3-1 to TRBJ1-2; a possible D gene is TRBD1 (5 bases). The CDR3 loop spans 15 amino acids. Per germline, CDR1 LGHDT and CDR2 YNNKEL (reference sequence). CDR3 bases: TGTGCCAGCAGCCAAGGAGCGACAGCGAACTATGGCCACACCTTC. This gives the protein CASSQGATANYGHTF.

The CDR3 nucleotides read TGTGCCAGCAGTCGCCGGGACAGCCGCAATCCTGATGGAAAACTGTTTTTT. It codes for CASSRRDSRNPDGKLFF. The chain is built from TRBV6-5 and TRBJ1-4, with 7 bases aligning to TRBD1. J was trimmed by 10 bases and V by 5 bases; bases with no gene match: 19. CDR3 size: 17 residues. Germline CDR1 MNHEY, CDR2 SVGAGI.

The gene calls are TRBV19 and TRBJ2-3, with D unresolved. The V end was cut by 10 bases, the J end by 0 bases, with 14 bases between. There are 14 residues in the CDR3. Looked up from germline, CDR1 is LNHDA and CDR2 is SQIVND (reference sequence). In nucleotides, the CDR3 is TGTGCCATCCCCCCCGTCGGTAGCACAGATACGCAGTATTTT. The encoded protein is CAIPPVGSTDTQYF.

Note on this clonotype: The junction departs from the called germline gene at one end, perhaps through a read error. The V gene is TRBV7-2, the J gene TRBJ2-7; 9 bases are a match to TRBD1. The CDR3 covers 17 residues. Germline CDR1 reads SGHTA; CDR2 reads FQGNSA. The DNA of the CDR3 is TGTGCCGGCAGCTTAGCTCCCGGGACAGGGCTTAACTACGAGCAGTACTTC. Encoded protein: CAGSLAPGTGLNYEQYF.

This clonotype was detected a few times. A read error may be the cause here, since a much bigger clone is one base away. This is likely a read error, given that the CDR3 carries no conserved phenylalanine or tryptophan at its end. The gene calls are TRBV5-1 and TRBJ1-1; unclear D gene. Germline V gene lookup returns CDR1 SGHRS and CDR2 YFSETQ. The CDR3 contains 14 residues. V was clipped by 0 bases and J by 1 base, with 7 bases between them. The CDR3, as DNA: TGCGCCAGCAGCTTGGAGAAGACGAACACTGAAGCTTTCCTT. Its protein product is CASSLEKTNTEAFL.

This chain connects TRBV4-3 to TRBJ2-3; 10 bases match TRBD1. The CDR3 contains 21 residues. In germline, CDR1 is LGHNA, CDR2 YSLEER. The V segment lost 0 bases and the J segment 2 bases; nucleotides outside the gene matches: 17. The CDR3 DNA reads as TGCGCCAGCAGCCAAGATAGCCACTTTGGTGCCGGGACAGGGGCCACAGATACGCAGTATTTT. It is translated as CASSQDSHFGAGTGATDTQYF.

To note about this clonotype: The junction departs from germline at one end; a sequencing error may be responsible. The chain recombines TRBV5-3 with TRBJ2-2, with 10 bases fitting TRBD2. TRBV5-3 carries the ORF label, with uncertain function. The CDR3 covers 16 residues. The CDR3 here is CASSLGLAGADGELFF. The CDR3 nucleotides are TGTGCCAGCAGCTTAGGGCTAGCGGGAGCCGACGGGGAGCTGTTTTTT.